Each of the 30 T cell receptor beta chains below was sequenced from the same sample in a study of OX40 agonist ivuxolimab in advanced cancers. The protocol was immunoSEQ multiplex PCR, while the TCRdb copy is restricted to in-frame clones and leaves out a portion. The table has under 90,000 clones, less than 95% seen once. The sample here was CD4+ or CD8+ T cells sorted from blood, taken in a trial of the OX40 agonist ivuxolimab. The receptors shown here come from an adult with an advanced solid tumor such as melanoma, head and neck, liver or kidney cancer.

CDR3 amino acids: CASSIDKGAYGYTF. CDR3 in DNA: TGTGCCAGTAGTATAGATAAGGGGGCCTATGGCTACACCTTC. This chain links TRBV19 with TRBJ1-2, with TRBD1 matching 7 bases. Germline CDR1 LNHDA, CDR2 SQIVND (reference sequence). This CDR3 contains 14 residues. Trimming removed 0 bases from V and 4 bases from J; junction bases left unmatched: 2.

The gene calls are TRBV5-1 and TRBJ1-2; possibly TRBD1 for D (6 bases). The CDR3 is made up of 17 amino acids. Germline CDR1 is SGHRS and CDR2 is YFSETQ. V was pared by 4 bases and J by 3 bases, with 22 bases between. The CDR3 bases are TGCGCCAGCAGCCCTGATGGGACAAGGAATTGGGACTATGGCTACACCTTC. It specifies CASSPDGTRNWDYGYTF.

CDR3 amino acids: CATSRRGQNQPQHF. CDR3 DNA: TGTGCCACCAGCAGGAGGGGACAGAATCAGCCCCAGCATTTT. This chain connects TRBV15 to TRBJ1-5, with 7 bases lining up with TRBD1. Germline loops: CDR1 LNHNV, CDR2 YYDKDF (reference sequence). The CDR3 extends over 14 amino acids. Trimming took 3 bases from V and 4 from J; bases not matched to a gene: 3.

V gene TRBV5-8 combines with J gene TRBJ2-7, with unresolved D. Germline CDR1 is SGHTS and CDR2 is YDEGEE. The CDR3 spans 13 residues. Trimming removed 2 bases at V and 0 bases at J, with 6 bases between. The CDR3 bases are TGTGCCAGCAGCTTAGCCCCCTCCTACGAGCAGTACTTC. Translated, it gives CASSLAPSYEQYF.

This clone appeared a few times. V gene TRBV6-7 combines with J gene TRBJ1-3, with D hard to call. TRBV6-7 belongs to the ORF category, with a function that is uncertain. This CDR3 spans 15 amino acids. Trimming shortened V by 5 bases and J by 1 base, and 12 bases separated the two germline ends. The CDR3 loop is CASSTPGSSGNTIYF. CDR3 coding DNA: TGTGCCAGCAGTACCCCAGGATCTTCTGGAAACACCATATATTTT.

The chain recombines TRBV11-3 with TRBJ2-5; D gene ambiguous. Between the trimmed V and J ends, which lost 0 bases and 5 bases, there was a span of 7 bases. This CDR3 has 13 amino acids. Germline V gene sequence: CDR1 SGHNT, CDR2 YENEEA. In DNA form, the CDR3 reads TGTGCCAGCAGCTTAGATGGTTGGGAGACCCAGTACTTC. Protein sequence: CASSLDGWETQYF.

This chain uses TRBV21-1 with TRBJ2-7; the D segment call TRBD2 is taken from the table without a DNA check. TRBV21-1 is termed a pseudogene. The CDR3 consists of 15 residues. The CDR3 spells CASSTRLATRYEQYF. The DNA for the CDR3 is TGTGCCAGCAGCACTAGACTAGCGACACGCTACGAGCAGTACTTC.

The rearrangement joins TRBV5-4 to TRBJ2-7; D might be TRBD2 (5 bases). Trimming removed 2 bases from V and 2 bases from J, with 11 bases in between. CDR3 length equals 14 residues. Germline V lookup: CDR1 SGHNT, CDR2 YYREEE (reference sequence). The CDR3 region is CASSFASGTYEQYF. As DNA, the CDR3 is TGTGCCAGCAGCTTTGCCAGCGGAACCTACGAGCAGTACTTC. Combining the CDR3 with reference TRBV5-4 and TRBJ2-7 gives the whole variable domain ETGVTQSPTHLIKTRGQQVTLRCSSQSGHNTVSWYQQALGQGPQFIFQYYREEENGRGNFPPRFSGLQFPNYSSELNVNALELDDSALYLCASSFASGTYEQYFGPGTRLTVT.

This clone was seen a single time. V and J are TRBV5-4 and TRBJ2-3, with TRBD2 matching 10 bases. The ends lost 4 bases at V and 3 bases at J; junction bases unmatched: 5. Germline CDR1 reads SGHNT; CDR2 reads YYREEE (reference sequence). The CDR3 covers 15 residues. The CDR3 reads CASSQAAGGTDTQYF. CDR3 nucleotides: TGTGCCAGCAGCCAGGCAGCGGGGGGGACAGATACGCAGTATTTT.

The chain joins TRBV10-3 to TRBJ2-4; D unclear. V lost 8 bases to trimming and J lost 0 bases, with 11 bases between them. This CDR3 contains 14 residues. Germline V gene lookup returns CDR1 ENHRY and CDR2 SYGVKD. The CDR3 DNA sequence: TGTGCCATCCTTGGCATTCTAGCCAAAAACATTCAGTACTTC. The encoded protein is CAILGILAKNIQYF.

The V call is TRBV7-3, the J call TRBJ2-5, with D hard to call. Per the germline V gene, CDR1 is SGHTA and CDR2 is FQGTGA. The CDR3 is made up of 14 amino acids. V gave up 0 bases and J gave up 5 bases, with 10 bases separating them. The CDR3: CASSLTGQVETQYF. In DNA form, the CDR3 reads TGTGCCAGCAGCTTAACAGGTCAGGTCGAGACCCAGTACTTC.

CDR3 in amino acids: CASSLKGQQNTGELFF. Written as DNA, the CDR3 is TGTGCCAGCAGTTTGAAGGGACAGCAAAACACCGGGGAGCTGTTTTTT. V is TRBV27 and J is TRBJ2-2; 7 bases match TRBD1. The CDR3 runs 16 residues. From germline, CDR1 is MNHEY and CDR2 SMNVEV (reference sequence). Losses at the gene ends were 3 bases for V and 2 bases for J; bases not matched to a gene: 6.

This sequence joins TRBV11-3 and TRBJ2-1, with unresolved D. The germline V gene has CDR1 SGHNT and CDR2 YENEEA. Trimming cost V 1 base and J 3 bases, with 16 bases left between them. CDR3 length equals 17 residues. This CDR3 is CASSLAVTEQVYNEQFF. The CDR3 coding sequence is TGTGCCAGCAGCTTAGCCGTTACGGAGCAGGTCTACAATGAGCAGTTCTTC.

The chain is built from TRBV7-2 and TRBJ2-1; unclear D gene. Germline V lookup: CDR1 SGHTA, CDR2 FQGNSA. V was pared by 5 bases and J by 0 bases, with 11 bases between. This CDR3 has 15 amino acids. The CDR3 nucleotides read TGTGCCAGCAGCCGGCTTTCGAGCTCCTACAATGAGCAGTTCTTC. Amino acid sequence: CASSRLSSSYNEQFF.

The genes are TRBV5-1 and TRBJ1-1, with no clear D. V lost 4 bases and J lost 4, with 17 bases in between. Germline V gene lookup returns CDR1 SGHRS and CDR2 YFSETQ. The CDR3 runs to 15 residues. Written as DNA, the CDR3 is TGCGCCAGCAGCCTAACCGATGGGCGGGTCACTGAAGCTTTCTTT. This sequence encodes CASSLTDGRVTEAFF.

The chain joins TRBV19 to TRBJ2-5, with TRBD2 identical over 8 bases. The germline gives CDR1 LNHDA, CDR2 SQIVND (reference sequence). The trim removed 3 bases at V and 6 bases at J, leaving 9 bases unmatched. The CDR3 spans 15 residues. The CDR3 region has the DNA TGTGCCAGTAGTATTTGGGCGGGGGGCTTACAGACCCAGTACTTC. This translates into CASSIWAGGLQTQYF. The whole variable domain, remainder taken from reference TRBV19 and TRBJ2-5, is DGGITQSPKYLFRKEGQNVTLSCEQNLNHDAMYWYRQDPGQGLRLIYYSQIVNDFQKGDIAEGYSVSREKKESFPLTVTSAQKNPTAFYLCASSIWAGGLQTQYFGPGTRLLVL.

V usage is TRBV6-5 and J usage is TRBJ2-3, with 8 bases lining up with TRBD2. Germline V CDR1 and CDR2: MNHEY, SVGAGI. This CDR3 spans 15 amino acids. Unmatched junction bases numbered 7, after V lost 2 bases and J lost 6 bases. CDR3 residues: CASSYLAGGGDTQYF. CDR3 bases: TGTGCCAGCAGTTACCTCGCGGGAGGAGGGGATACGCAGTATTTT.

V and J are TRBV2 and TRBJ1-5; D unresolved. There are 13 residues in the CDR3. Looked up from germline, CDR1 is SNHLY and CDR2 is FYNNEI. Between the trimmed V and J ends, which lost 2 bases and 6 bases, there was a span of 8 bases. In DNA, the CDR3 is TGTGCCAGCAGTGAATTGGATGGTCAGCCCCAGCATTTT. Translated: CASSELDGQPQHF.

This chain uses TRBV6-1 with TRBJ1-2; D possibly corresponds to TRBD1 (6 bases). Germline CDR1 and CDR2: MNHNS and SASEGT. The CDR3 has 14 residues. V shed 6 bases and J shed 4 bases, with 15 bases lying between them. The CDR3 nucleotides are TGTGCCAGCAGGTTCGGGGTACAGGGCTATGGCTACACCTTC. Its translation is CASRFGVQGYGYTF.

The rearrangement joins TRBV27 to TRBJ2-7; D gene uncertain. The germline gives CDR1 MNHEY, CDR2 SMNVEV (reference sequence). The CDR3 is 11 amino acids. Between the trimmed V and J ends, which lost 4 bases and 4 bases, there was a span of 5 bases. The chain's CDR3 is CASSSLYEQYF. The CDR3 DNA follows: TGTGCCAGCAGTTCTCTATACGAGCAGTACTTC.

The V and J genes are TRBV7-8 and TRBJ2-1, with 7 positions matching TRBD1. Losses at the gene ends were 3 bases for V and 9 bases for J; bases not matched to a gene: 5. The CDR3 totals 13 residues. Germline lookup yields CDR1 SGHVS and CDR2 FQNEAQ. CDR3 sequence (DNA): TGTGCCAGCAGCTTCGAAAGACAGGGTGAGCAGTTCTTC. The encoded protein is CASSFERQGEQFF.

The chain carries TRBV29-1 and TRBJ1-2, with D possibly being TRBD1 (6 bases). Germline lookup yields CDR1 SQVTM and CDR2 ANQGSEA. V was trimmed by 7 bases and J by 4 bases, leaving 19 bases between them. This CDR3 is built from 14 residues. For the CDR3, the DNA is TGCAGCGCCCTGAGTGGGGGGGCTGGCTATGGCTACACCTTC. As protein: CSALSGGAGYGYTF. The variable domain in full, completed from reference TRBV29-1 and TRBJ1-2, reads SAVISQKPSRDICQRGTSLTIQCQVDSQVTMMFWYRQQPGQSLTLIATANQGSEATYESGFVIDKFPISRPNLTFSTLTVSNMSPEDSSIYLCSALSGGAGYGYTFGSGTRLTVV.

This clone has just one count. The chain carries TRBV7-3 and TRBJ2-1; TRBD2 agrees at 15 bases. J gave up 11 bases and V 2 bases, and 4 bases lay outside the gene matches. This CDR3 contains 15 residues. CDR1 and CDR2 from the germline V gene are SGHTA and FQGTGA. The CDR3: CASSLWTSGGAQQFF. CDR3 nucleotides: TGTGCCAGCAGCTTATGGACTAGCGGGGGGGCTCAGCAGTTCTTC.

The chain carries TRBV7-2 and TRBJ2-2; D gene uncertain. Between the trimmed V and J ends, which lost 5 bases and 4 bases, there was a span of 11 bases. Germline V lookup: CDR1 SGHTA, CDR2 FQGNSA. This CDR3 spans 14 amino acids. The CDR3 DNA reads TGTGCCAGCAGCGCCGACTTCTCCACCGGGGAGCTGTTTTTT. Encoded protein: CASSADFSTGELFF. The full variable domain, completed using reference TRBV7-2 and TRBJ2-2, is GAGVSQSPSNKVTEKGKDVELRCDPISGHTALYWYRQSLGQGLEFLIYFQGNSAPDKSGLPSDRFSAERTGGSVSTLTIQRTQQEDSAVYLCASSADFSTGELFFGEGSRLTVL.

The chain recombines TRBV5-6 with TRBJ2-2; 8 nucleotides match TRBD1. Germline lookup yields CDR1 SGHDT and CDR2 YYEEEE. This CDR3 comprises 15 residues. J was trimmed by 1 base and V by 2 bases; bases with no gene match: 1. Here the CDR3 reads CASSFGTGNTGELFF. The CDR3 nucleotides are TGTGCCAGCAGCTTCGGGACAGGGAACACCGGGGAGCTGTTTTTT.

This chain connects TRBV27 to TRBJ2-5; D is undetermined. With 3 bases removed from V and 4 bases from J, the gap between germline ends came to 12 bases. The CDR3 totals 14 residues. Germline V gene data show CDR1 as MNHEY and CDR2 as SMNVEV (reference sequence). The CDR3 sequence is CASSFASRVETQYF. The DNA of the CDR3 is TGTGCCAGCAGTTTTGCTAGTCGTGTAGAGACCCAGTACTTC.

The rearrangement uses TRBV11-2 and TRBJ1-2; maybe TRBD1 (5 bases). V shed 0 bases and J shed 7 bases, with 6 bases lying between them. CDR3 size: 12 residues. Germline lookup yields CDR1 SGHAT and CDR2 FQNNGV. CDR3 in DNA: TGTGCCAGCAGCTTAGAGGGGGGTGGCTACACCTTC. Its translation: CASSLEGGGYTF.

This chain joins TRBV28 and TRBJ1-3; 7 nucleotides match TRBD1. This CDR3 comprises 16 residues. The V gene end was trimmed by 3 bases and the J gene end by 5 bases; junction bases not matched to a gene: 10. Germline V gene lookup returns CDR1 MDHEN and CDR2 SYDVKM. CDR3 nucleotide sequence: TGTGCCAGCAGTTTGTGGACAGGCCTTCAGAGAAACACCATATATTTT. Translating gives CASSLWTGLQRNTIYF.

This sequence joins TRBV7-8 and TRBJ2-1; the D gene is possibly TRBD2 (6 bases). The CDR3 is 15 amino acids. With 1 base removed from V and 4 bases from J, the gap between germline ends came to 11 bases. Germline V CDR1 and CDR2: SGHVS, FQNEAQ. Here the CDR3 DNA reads TGTGCCAGCAGCTTAGTCGCGGGACCTTACAATGAGCAGTTCTTC. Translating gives CASSLVAGPYNEQFF.

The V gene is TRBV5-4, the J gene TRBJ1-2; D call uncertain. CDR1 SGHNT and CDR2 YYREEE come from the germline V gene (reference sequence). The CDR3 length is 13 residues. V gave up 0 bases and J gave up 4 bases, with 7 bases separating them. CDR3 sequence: CASSLGTSYGYTF. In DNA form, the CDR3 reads TGTGCCAGCAGCTTGGGGACCTCCTATGGCTACACCTTC.